Listed here are 27 T cell receptor beta chains from one sample, sequenced in a study of blood T cells in healthy people across ages. PCR was performed a second time for about 7 to 12 cycles using a sample-barcoded 5' primer and a J-beta primer mix. TCRdb re-analysed the 5' RACE reads in MiXCR, keeping a single row per CDR3 protein. In the table there are fewer than 1 million distinct CDR3 sequences, around 42% of which are singletons. Sequenced sample: blood. The receptors shown here come from a man in his sixties in good health.

In DNA, the CDR3 is TGTGCCAGCAGCCCGACTAGCCCGGGCCACGAGCAGTACTTC. Translated, it gives CASSPTSPGHEQYF. The V call is TRBV27, the J call TRBJ2-7, with 7 bases that match TRBD2. The V gene's germline CDR1 is MNHEY and CDR2 SMNVEV (reference sequence). Trimming at V came to 6 bases and at J to 5 bases, leaving 10 bases not matched to a gene. CDR3 length equals 14 residues.

This chain connects TRBV5-1 to TRBJ2-3, with D possibly being TRBD1 or TRBD2 (5 bases each). V gave up 7 bases and J gave up 5 bases, with 11 bases separating them. The CDR3 spans 12 residues. The germline V gene has CDR1 SGHRS and CDR2 YFSETQ. The DNA of the CDR3 is TGCGCCAGCCGGGACGGGGAAGATACGCAGTATTTT. Translation gives CASRDGEDTQYF.

The rearrangement joins TRBV15 to TRBJ2-3, with D uncertain. V dropped 1 base and J dropped 5 bases, with 13 bases sitting between them. Germline CDR1 and CDR2: LNHNV and YYDKDF (reference sequence). The CDR3 totals 15 residues. The CDR3 here is CATSRAVGWGDTQYF. DNA for the CDR3: TGTGCCACCAGCAGAGCGGTAGGGTGGGGAGATACGCAGTATTTT.

This clonotype was seen a single time. The rearrangement joins TRBV5-1 to TRBJ1-5, with D hard to call. CDR1 and CDR2 (germline): SGHRS, YFSETQ. V lost 5 bases, J lost 0 bases, and 9 bases lay in between. The CDR3 is 14 amino acids. CDR3 bases: TGCGCCAGCAGTGAGTCGGGTAGCAATCAGCCCCAGCATTTT. Protein: CASSESGSNQPQHF.

This clonotype showed up just a few times. The rearrangement links TRBV12-3 or TRBV12-4 to TRBJ1-1, with a possible D match to TRBD1 (6 bases). The V end was cut by 5 bases, the J end by 1 base, with 14 bases between. This CDR3 comprises 15 residues. Here the CDR3 reads CASSPPGGQNTEAFF. The CDR3, as DNA: TGTGCCAGCAGTCCCCCCGGGGGCCAGAACACTGAAGCTTTCTTT.

Only a few counts were recorded for this clonotype. The V and J genes are TRBV15 and TRBJ2-4, with no clear D. CDR3 length equals 12 residues. The germline CDR1 and CDR2 sequences are LNHNV and YYDKDF (reference sequence). V dropped 5 bases and J dropped 13 bases, with 15 bases sitting between them. CDR3 sequence reads: CATSAKGLEQYF. For the CDR3, the DNA is TGTGCCACCAGCGCGAAGGGCCTGGAGCAGTACTTC.

This sequence joins TRBV20-1 and TRBJ2-2; TRBD1 is a possible D gene (6 bases). This CDR3 is built from 13 residues. V lost 6 bases, J lost 5 bases, and 13 bases lay in between. Germline-derived CDR1 and CDR2 are DFQATT and SNEGSKA (reference sequence). The CDR3 spells CSANRDRTGELFF. The CDR3 nucleotides read TGCAGTGCGAACAGGGACCGGACCGGGGAGCTGTTTTTT.

The chain recombines TRBV7-9 with TRBJ2-5, with 12 bases lining up with TRBD2. In germline, CDR1 is SEHNR, CDR2 FQNEAQ (reference sequence). Germline trimming cut 6 bases from V and 5 bases from J; bases unmatched to any gene: 10. The CDR3 spans 16 residues. The CDR3 DNA sequence: TGTGCCAGCAGACCCGGACTAGCGGGGAGCTGGGAGACCCAGTACTTC. Translating gives CASRPGLAGSWETQYF. Drawing the rest from reference TRBV7-9 and TRBJ2-5, the complete variable domain is DTGVSQNPRHKITKRGQNVTFRCDPISEHNRLYWYRQTLGQGPEFLTYFQNEAQLEKSRLLSDRFSAERPKGSFSTLEIQRTEQGDSAMYLCASRPGLAGSWETQYFGPGTRLLVL.

This clonotype was observed a handful of times. This chain joins TRBV15 and TRBJ2-7, with 9 bases that match TRBD2. Trimming removed 0 bases from V and 1 base from J; junction bases left unmatched: 4. CDR1 LNHNV and CDR2 YYDKDF come from the germline V gene (reference sequence). This CDR3 is 16 amino acids long. The CDR3 region has the DNA TGTGCCACCAGCAGAGAGGGTGCGGGGGGGTCCTACGAGCAGTACTTC. Protein product: CATSREGAGGSYEQYF.

This clonotype was seen a few times. The chain is built from TRBV9 and TRBJ2-1; D gene ambiguous. The germline gives CDR1 SGDLS, CDR2 YYNGEE. Trimming stripped 3 bases from V and 0 bases from J, with 7 bases between. CDR3 length equals 14 residues. CDR3 sequence reads: CASSEASSYNEQFF. The CDR3 bases are TGTGCCAGCAGCGAGGCTAGCTCCTACAATGAGCAGTTCTTC.

The V gene is TRBV12-3 or TRBV12-4, the J gene TRBJ2-1, with a possible D match to TRBD2 (5 bases). Trimming took off 5 bases at V and 2 bases at J, with 13 bases between the two ends. This CDR3 contains 15 residues. The CDR3 spells CASSPSLAAYNEQFF. CDR3 sequence (DNA): TGTGCCAGCAGTCCTAGCTTGGCCGCCTACAATGAGCAGTTCTTC.

This clonotype was found a few times. The V call is TRBV5-4, the J call TRBJ2-5; D might be TRBD1 (6 bases). The CDR3 spans 14 residues. Germline CDR1 is SGHNT and CDR2 is YYREEE (reference sequence). Trimming removed 0 bases at V and 4 bases at J, with 10 bases between. The CDR3 DNA reads TGTGCCAGCAGCTTGGAACAGGGTCGAGAGACCCAGTACTTC. Its translation: CASSLEQGRETQYF.

The CDR3 region has the DNA TGCAGTGCTCGGGAACAGGGGGATCTGTCTGAAGCTTTCTTT. It encodes CSAREQGDLSEAFF. The chain combines TRBV20-1 with TRBJ1-1, with 8 bases aligning to TRBD1. The V and J ends lost 5 bases and 6 bases, in that order; junction bases with no gene match: 11. From germline, CDR1 is DFQATT and CDR2 SNEGSKA (reference sequence). The CDR3 is 14 amino acids.

This clonotype was picked up a small number of times. The rearrangement uses TRBV3-1 and TRBJ2-5; the D gene is possibly TRBD1 (6 bases). This CDR3 has 13 residues. With 3 bases removed from V and 11 bases from J, the gap between germline ends came to 16 bases. The germline V gene has CDR1 LGHDT and CDR2 YNNKEL (reference sequence). In DNA, the CDR3 is TGTGCCAGCAGCCAGAGACAGGTTTATGAGCAGTACTTC. It is translated as CASSQRQVYEQYF.

J is TRBJ2-1 and V is TRBV4-3; the D is unclear. The CDR3 has 14 residues. The germline V gene encodes CDR1 LGHNA and CDR2 YSLEER. With 4 bases removed from V and 6 bases from J, the gap between germline ends came to 13 bases. The chain's CDR3 is CASSRPGHSNEQFF. Here the CDR3 DNA reads TGCGCCAGCAGCCGACCGGGCCATAGCAATGAGCAGTTCTTC.

A single count supports this clonotype. The chain links TRBV7-2 to TRBJ2-3; TRBD2 is a possible D gene (6 bases). V was pared by 4 bases and J by 0 bases, with 20 bases between. Germline CDR1 and CDR2: SGHTA and FQGNSA. The CDR3 totals 18 residues. The CDR3 DNA is TGTGCCAGCAGCTCTATGGCCCTGGGGGGAACTAGCACAGATACGCAGTATTTT. Amino acid sequence: CASSSMALGGTSTDTQYF.

This clonotype was seen a handful of times. The chain carries TRBV27 and TRBJ2-7; the D is unclear. Deletions cut 5 bases from V and 4 bases from J, with 15 bases between. CDR3 size: 14 residues. Germline values: CDR1 MNHEY, CDR2 SMNVEV (reference sequence). The CDR3, as DNA: TGTGCCAGCAGTCCCCCACGGAGACCATACGAGCAGTACTTC. This sequence encodes CASSPPRRPYEQYF.

A few counts support this clonotype. CDR3 protein: CASTRPTDTQYF. DNA of the CDR3: TGTGCCAGCACGAGACCCACAGATACGCAGTATTTT. The V gene is TRBV28, the J gene TRBJ2-3; D is unclear. The ends were cut back, 7 bases at V and 2 bases at J, with 7 bases in the middle. This CDR3 comprises 12 residues. Germline V CDR1 and CDR2: MDHEN, SYDVKM. The complete variable domain, with remaining parts taken from reference TRBV28 and TRBJ2-3, reads DVKVTQSSRYLVKRTGEKVFLECVQDMDHENMFWYRQDPGLGLRLIYFSYDVKMKEKGDIPEGYSVSREKKERFSLILESASTNQTSMYLCASTRPTDTQYFGPGTRLTVL.

This clonotype was detected a few times. This chain joins TRBV20-1 and TRBJ2-3; D is perhaps TRBD2 (6 bases). The V gene lost 2 bases and the J gene lost 7 bases, with 13 bases spanning the gap. Per germline, CDR1 DFQATT and CDR2 SNEGSKA (reference sequence). There are 13 residues in the CDR3. The CDR3 sequence is CSARPSGRNTQYF. In DNA, the CDR3 is TGCAGTGCTAGACCCTCCGGGAGAAATACGCAGTATTTT.

A single count supports this clonotype. The chain employs TRBV29-1 and TRBJ1-1; D unresolved. Germline CDR1 reads SQVTM; CDR2 reads ANQGSEA. The CDR3 length is 15 residues. The V end lost 6 bases, the J end lost 0 bases, and 17 bases lay between the germline ends. The CDR3 DNA is TGCAGCGTCTTGCCTTTGGCAGGTATGAACACTGAAGCTTTCTTT. It codes for CSVLPLAGMNTEAFF.

The table lists this clonotype with many counts. The V gene is TRBV12-3 or TRBV12-4, the J gene TRBJ2-5; no clear D. The CDR3 contains 15 residues. V was pared by 0 bases and J by 2 bases, with 10 bases between. The CDR3, as DNA: TGTGCCAGCAGTTTAGCGCGGCGGTTACAAGAGACCCAGTACTTC. Its protein is CASSLARRLQETQYF.

This clonotype was counted between two and nine times. The genes are TRBV9 and TRBJ2-1; D uncertain. The CDR3 runs to 11 residues. With 4 bases removed from V and 7 bases from J, the gap between germline ends came to 6 bases. Germline CDR1 and CDR2: SGDLS and YYNGEE. The CDR3 protein is CASSTSNEQFF. The DNA of the CDR3 is TGTGCCAGCAGCACCTCGAATGAGCAGTTCTTC. Complete variable domain (other parts from reference TRBV9 and TRBJ2-1): DSGVTQTPKHLITATGQRVTLRCSPRSGDLSVYWYQQSLDQGLQFLIQYYNGEERAKGNILERFSAQQFPDLHSELNLSSLELGDSALYFCASSTSNEQFFGPGTRLTVL.

The V call is TRBV20-1, the J call TRBJ2-5; 10 nucleotides line up with TRBD1. TRBJ2-7 explains the end of the DNA better; the J call may be wrong. This CDR3 region has 13 residues. CDR1 and CDR2 (germline): DFQATT, SNEGSKA (reference sequence). Here the CDR3 DNA reads TGCAGTGCTACGGGACAGGGGAAGTACGAGCAGTACTTC. It specifies CSATGQGKYEQYF.

The chain couples TRBV20-1 to TRBJ2-7; TRBD1 is a possible D gene (8 bases). In germline, CDR1 is DFQATT, CDR2 SNEGSKA (reference sequence). This CDR3 comprises 14 residues. Trimming removed 1 base at V and 3 bases at J, with 13 bases between. The chain's CDR3 is CSARGNRGGYEQYF. The CDR3 DNA reads as TGCAGTGCTAGAGGTAACAGGGGGGGCTACGAGCAGTACTTC.

The J gene is TRBJ1-4, the V gene TRBV20-1; D gene unclear. The CDR3 has 13 residues. The V gene lost 3 bases and the J gene lost 0 bases, with 5 bases spanning the gap. Looked up from germline, CDR1 is DFQATT and CDR2 is SNEGSKA (reference sequence). The CDR3 bases are TGCAGTGCTAGTCACTCAACTAATGAAAAACTGTTTTTT. Residues: CSASHSTNEKLFF.

This clonotype came up a few times. The chain recombines TRBV24-1 with TRBJ2-5; maybe TRBD2 (5 bases). Judging by the DNA end, TRBJ2-7 fits better; the J call may be wrong. Germline V gene lookup returns CDR1 KGHDR and CDR2 SFDVKD. The CDR3 spans 14 residues. The CDR3 region is CATSDPDSLHEQYF. The CDR3 DNA reads TGTGCCACCAGTGATCCGGACTCTCTCCACGAGCAGTACTTC.

This clonotype was counted a few times. This sequence joins TRBV4-1 and TRBJ1-1; D remains ambiguous. V lost 7 bases and J lost 6, with 18 bases in between. From germline, CDR1 is MGHRA and CDR2 YSYEKL. CDR3 size: 14 residues. CDR3 in amino acids: CASTSEVGSPEAFF. The CDR3 region has the DNA TGCGCCAGCACCTCCGAAGTCGGGTCCCCTGAAGCTTTCTTT.